One T cell receptor beta chain is described in this entry. Its antigen is not identified. This table comes from immunoSEQ multiplex PCR, and its TCRdb copy is limited to in-frame clones, with some not included. Of 8,000 or so clones listed, about 67% are singletons. The data are from a study of regulatory dendritic cells for organ transplantation. Overall study results and limits: Resting memory CD8+ T cells held the most alloreactive clonotypes. Regulatory dendritic cells appeared to expand memory CD8+ clones less than mature ones. Memory T cells were less diverse than naive, with memory CD8+ most oligoclonal.

Allogeneic regulatory or mature dendritic cells were co-cultured for less than six days with CFSE-labeled sorted T cells at 1:10. FACS sorted CD4+ or CD8+ T cells into CD45RA+ naive and CD45RO+ memory. The CDR3 is 14 residues long. Germline lookup yields CDR1 MNHNY and CDR2 SVGAGI (reference sequence). V lost 10 bases and J lost 5, with 17 bases in between. Source material: memory CD4+ T cells from blood cultured with dendritic cells. Indicated subset: CD45RO+ memory T cells. This sequence joins TRBV6-6 and TRBJ2-2; a possible D gene is TRBD1 (6 bases). This clonotype was obtained from a human donor in good health. The CDR3 sequence is CATHSGARTGELFF. The CDR3 DNA reads as TGTGCCACTCACTCAGGGGCGAGGACCGGGGAGCTGTTTTTT.